This section outlines one T cell receptor beta chain sequence together with its context. This sample stems from a study of cytomegalovirus exposure and HLA in healthy donors. The PCR ran on 60 Vbeta and 13 Jbeta primers. The repertoire was sequenced with immunoSEQ multiplex PCR; TCRdb's copy has only in-frame clones and lacks some. The ten top clones account for about 2.2%, within a sample of approximately 140,000 clones. Per germline, CDR1 SGHDT and CDR2 YYEEEE. The CDR3 consists of 14 residues. Trimming removed 0 bases at V and 3 bases at J, with 10 bases between. Sequencing used PBMCs. The chain joins TRBV5-6 to TRBJ2-7; weak D call: TRBD2 (5 bases). This TCR came from a woman aged 18 to 35 in good health and CMV-seronegative. CDR3 DNA sequence: TGTGCCAGCAGCTTGGGACGTCGGGACTACGAGCAGTACTTC. The encoded protein is CASSLGRRDYEQYF.